These 2 T cell receptor beta chains originate from one sample sequenced in a study of blood T cell repertoires in COVID-19. TCRdb keeps only in-frame clones here, not all; method: immunoSEQ multiplex PCR. The data hold approximately 220,000 clones, with roughly 85% observed a single time. The material sequenced was PBMCs or T cells enriched from blood (not recorded which). The receptors were gathered from a woman in her forties or fifties who had been exposed to COVID-19.

The chain couples TRBV27 to TRBJ1-6, with 7 bases that match TRBD1. The germline gives CDR1 MNHEY, CDR2 SMNVEV (reference sequence). This CDR3 is 18 amino acids long. Trimming took 0 bases from V and 8 from J; bases not matched to a gene: 13. CDR3 residues: CASSLSAQMTGRHSPLHF. CDR3 DNA: TGTGCCAGCAGTTTATCGGCCCAAATGACAGGGCGGCATTCACCCCTCCACTTT.

This chain uses TRBV15 with TRBJ1-4, with unresolved D. Germline V gives CDR1 LNHNV, CDR2 YYDKDF (reference sequence). The V and J ends lost 4 bases and 8 bases respectively, with 14 bases between them. This CDR3 contains 14 residues. Here the CDR3 reads CATSMREMGEKLFF. CDR3 bases: TGTGCCACCAGCATGAGGGAAATGGGCGAAAAACTGTTTTTT.